The 15 T cell receptor beta chains given below trace back to one sample, sequenced in a study of CD8+ T cells in alopecia areata. Samples from alopecia areata patients were lesional scalp punch biopsies and peripheral blood. RNA extraction was followed by reverse transcription into cDNA, which acted as the sequencing template. Sequencing was performed with immunoSEQ multiplex PCR; in TCRdb, only in-frame clones are kept and a portion is missing. In the table there are over 10,000 clones, roughly 65% of which are singletons. Material: skin. These receptors originate from a human donor with alopecia areata.

The CDR3 DNA reads as TGTGCCAGCTCCCCCCCCGGGACGTCGAACACTGAAGCTTTCTTT. As protein: CASSPPGTSNTEAFF. The chain recombines TRBV18 with TRBJ1-1; D is perhaps TRBD1 (5 bases). V shed 6 bases and J shed 1 base, with 15 bases lying between them. The CDR3 spans 15 residues. Germline V gives CDR1 KGHSH, CDR2 LQKENI.

In this sample, this clone turned up once. The chain employs TRBV25-1 and TRBJ1-1, with 7 bases aligning to TRBD1. The CDR3 is 12 residues long. Per germline, CDR1 MGHDK and CDR2 SYGVNS. J was trimmed by 9 bases and V by 6 bases; bases with no gene match: 7. CDR3 DNA: TGTGCCAGCAGAGCTACAGGGGACCAAGCTTTCTTT. Translating gives CASRATGDQAFF.

The chain links TRBV9 to TRBJ1-1; no definite D call. The CDR3 spans 13 residues. Germline assignment: CDR1 SGDLS and CDR2 YYNGEE. Trimming cost V 0 bases and J 7 bases, with 10 bases left between them. CDR3 coding DNA: TGTGCCAGCAGCGTAGCCGACGGGTATGAAGCTTTCTTT. This encodes CASSVADGYEAFF.

This clone was seen a handful of times. The J gene is TRBJ1-3, the V gene TRBV9, with unresolved D. The CDR3 covers 14 residues. Looked up from germline, CDR1 is SGDLS and CDR2 is YYNGEE. Trimming took off 0 bases at V and 1 base at J, with 5 bases between the two ends. CDR3 region: CASSVENSGNTIYF. CDR3 bases: TGTGCCAGCAGCGTAGAGAATTCTGGAAACACCATATATTTT.

This clone is a singleton in its sample. V usage is TRBV7-9 and J usage is TRBJ2-3, with D perhaps matching TRBD2 (6 bases). The CDR3 spans 14 residues. V lost 3 bases and J 6 bases, leaving 13 bases between the germline ends. CDR1 and CDR2 (germline): SEHNR, FQNEAQ (reference sequence). The chain's CDR3 is CASSFYGAGDTQYF. CDR3 sequence (DNA): TGTGCCAGCAGCTTTTATGGAGCGGGCGATACGCAGTATTTT.

In regard to this clone: One junction end disagrees with the germline gene, perhaps due to a read error. This chain connects TRBV5-1 to TRBJ2-1; 11 bases agree with TRBD2. This CDR3 region has 15 residues. The germline gives CDR1 SGHRS, CDR2 YFSETQ. DNA for the CDR3: TGCGCCGGCAGCTTGGCCGGGACTAGCGGTAATGAGCAGTTCTTC. Its protein is CAGSLAGTSGNEQFF.

The V gene is TRBV7-2, the J gene TRBJ2-7; D is undetermined. CDR3 length equals 15 residues. V lost 1 base and J lost 0, with 10 bases in between. Per germline, CDR1 SGHTA and CDR2 FQGNSA. CDR3 loop: CASSLGRPGSYEQYF. CDR3 nucleotides: TGTGCCAGCAGCTTAGGTCGTCCGGGCTCCTACGAGCAGTACTTC.

Here the CDR3 DNA reads TGCGCCAGTCAAAGCGGGAGGACCTCCTACGAGCAGTACTTC. Its translation is CASQSGRTSYEQYF. This rearrangement joins TRBV10-2 to TRBJ2-7; 9 bases map to TRBD2. This CDR3 is 14 amino acids long. Germline V gives CDR1 WSHSY, CDR2 SAAADI. V trimming: 9 bases; J trimming: 0 bases; junction bases outside the gene matches: 6.

This chain links TRBV6-5 with TRBJ1-2; the D gene is possibly TRBD1 (6 bases). The CDR3 is made up of 14 amino acids. Germline assignment: CDR1 MNHEY and CDR2 SVGAGI. Trimming cost V 6 bases and J 6 bases, with 17 bases left between them. CDR3 sequence: CASSVLQGVDGYTF. The CDR3 DNA reads as TGTGCCAGCAGCGTGCTACAGGGTGTGGATGGCTACACCTTC.

The gene calls are TRBV6-6 and TRBJ2-7; D remains unclear. From germline, CDR1 is MNHNY and CDR2 SVGAGI (reference sequence). The CDR3 consists of 15 residues. Trimming shortened V by 6 bases and J by 0 bases, and 15 bases separated the two germline ends. CDR3 sequence reads: CASRPRSVYSYEQYF. The DNA of the CDR3 is TGTGCCAGCAGGCCCAGGAGCGTCTACTCCTACGAGCAGTACTTC.

V gene TRBV6-5 combines with J gene TRBJ1-2; the D is unclear. The V end was cut by 2 bases, the J end by 4 bases, with 5 bases between. Germline V gives CDR1 MNHEY, CDR2 SVGAGI. This CDR3 region has 12 residues. CDR3 loop: CASSYPGYGYTF. The DNA for the CDR3 is TGTGCCAGCAGTTACCCCGGCTATGGCTACACCTTC.

This clone was seen just once. The V call is TRBV6-5, the J call TRBJ1-2; 8 bases match TRBD1. Germline CDR1 is MNHEY and CDR2 is SVGAGI. This CDR3 region has 13 residues. Losses at the gene ends were 6 bases for V and 4 bases for J; bases not matched to a gene: 4. In nucleotides, the CDR3 is TGTGCCAGCAGCCGGGACAGGCTCTATGGCTACACCTTC. Translating gives CASSRDRLYGYTF.

The J gene is TRBJ1-2, the V gene TRBV5-4; D is possibly TRBD1 (6 bases). The V end lost 0 bases, the J end lost 8 bases, and 11 bases lay between the germline ends. The CDR3 sequence is 13 residues long. In germline, CDR1 is SGHNT, CDR2 YYREEE (reference sequence). The CDR3 sequence: CASSLDGGEGYTF. The CDR3 bases are TGTGCCAGCAGCTTGGACGGGGGCGAAGGCTACACCTTC.

J is TRBJ1-1 and V is TRBV18; no firm D call. Germline CDR1 and CDR2: KGHSH and LQKENI. V shed 1 base and J shed 1 base, with 19 bases lying between them. CDR3 length: 18 amino acids. The CDR3 spells CASSPLEPTFSPNTEAFF. DNA of the CDR3: TGTGCCAGCTCACCACTTGAACCCACGTTCTCCCCGAACACTGAAGCTTTCTTT.

The gene calls are TRBV5-8 and TRBJ1-5, with TRBD1 matching over 7 bases. Per germline, CDR1 SGHTS and CDR2 YDEGEE. J was trimmed by 2 bases and V by 0 bases; bases with no gene match: 2. The CDR3 is 15 residues long. CDR3 sequence: CASSLEGAGNQPQHF. The CDR3 DNA reads TGTGCCAGCAGCTTGGAGGGGGCAGGCAATCAGCCCCAGCATTTT.